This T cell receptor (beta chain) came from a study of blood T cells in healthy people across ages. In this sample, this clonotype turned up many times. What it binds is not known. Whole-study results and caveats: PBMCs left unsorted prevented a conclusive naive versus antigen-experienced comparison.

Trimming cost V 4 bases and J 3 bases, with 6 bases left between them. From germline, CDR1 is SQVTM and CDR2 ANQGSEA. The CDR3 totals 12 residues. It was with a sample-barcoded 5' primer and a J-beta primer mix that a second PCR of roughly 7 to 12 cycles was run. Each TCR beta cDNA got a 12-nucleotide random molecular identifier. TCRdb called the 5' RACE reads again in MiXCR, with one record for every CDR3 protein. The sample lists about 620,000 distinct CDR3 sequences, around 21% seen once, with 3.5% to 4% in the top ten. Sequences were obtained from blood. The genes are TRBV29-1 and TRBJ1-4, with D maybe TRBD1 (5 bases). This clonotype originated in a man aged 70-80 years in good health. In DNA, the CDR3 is TGCAGCGTTGGCAGGGCTAATGAAAAACTGTTTTTT. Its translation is CSVGRANEKLFF.